This TCR beta chain was captured by sequencing in a study of CD4 T cells in relation to SARS-CoV-2 and coronaviruses. Study-wide context: Convalescent patients were about eight males and a handful of females; two were Hispanic.

Points from the study as a whole: The assay detects memory recall responses, not culture-primed primary responses.

Method: immunoSEQ multiplex PCR; TCRdb's copy keeps in-frame clones and lacks some. The table has about 35,000 clones, about four fifths seen once. This clone was recorded a few times. Its target is unknown. The CDR3 extends over 15 amino acids. Germline V gene lookup returns CDR1 MNHEY and CDR2 SVGEGT. V lost 2 bases and J lost 3, with 14 bases in between. Material: naive CD4+ T cells from PBMCs, cultured in vitro. Subset noted: naive CD4+ T cells isolated by negative enrichment. The sequence derives from an adult with COVID-19. The rearrangement uses TRBV6-2 or TRBV6-3 and TRBJ2-7; D ambiguous. CDR3 residues: CASSYREVSVYEQYF. The CDR3 DNA is TGTGCCAGCAGTTACAGGGAAGTGAGTGTCTACGAGCAGTACTTC.